This paragraph reports one TCR beta chain. Its antigen is currently unknown. The data were obtained in a study of T cells expressing NK-cell markers. Study details: It was sorted CD3+CD56-NKG2C+, CD3+CD56+NKG2C- and CD3+CD56+NKG2C+ T cells that provided the TCR beta repertoires.

Overall study findings and caveats: Among several donors, these clonotypes also ranked first in the CD3+CD56-NKG2C+ fraction.

As the method of synthesis, 5'RACE template switching with UMIs yielded TCR beta cDNA. Reanalyzing the 5' RACE reads, TCRdb keeps one entry per CDR3 protein, without DNA. This repertoire comprises about 170,000 distinct CDR3 sequences; its ten largest clones make up 20% to 25%. In germline, CDR1 is SGHDT, CDR2 YYEEEE. The CDR3 spans 14 residues. The source is a man between 18 and 69 years old in good health. The V and J genes are TRBV5-6 and TRBJ1-4; with no DNA, the TCRdb D assignment of TRBD1 cannot be verified. The sample taken for sequencing was blood T cells: a sorted CD56 or NKG2C T cell subset, CD4+ or CD8+ T cells, or bulk PBMC T cells (not recorded which). This CDR3 reads CASRRGHTNEKLFF.